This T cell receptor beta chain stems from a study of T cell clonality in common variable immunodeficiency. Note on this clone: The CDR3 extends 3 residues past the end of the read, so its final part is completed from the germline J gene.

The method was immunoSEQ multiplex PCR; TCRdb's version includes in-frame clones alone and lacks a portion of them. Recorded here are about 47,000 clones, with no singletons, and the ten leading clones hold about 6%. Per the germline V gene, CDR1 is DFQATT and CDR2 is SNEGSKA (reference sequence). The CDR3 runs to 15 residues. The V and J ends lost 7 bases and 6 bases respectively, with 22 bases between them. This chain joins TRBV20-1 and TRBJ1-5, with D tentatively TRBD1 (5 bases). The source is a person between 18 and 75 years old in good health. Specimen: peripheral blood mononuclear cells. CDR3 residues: CSVPKGLGVTQPQHF. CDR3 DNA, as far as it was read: TGCAGTGTTCCAAAGGGGCTGGGCGTCACTCAGCCC.